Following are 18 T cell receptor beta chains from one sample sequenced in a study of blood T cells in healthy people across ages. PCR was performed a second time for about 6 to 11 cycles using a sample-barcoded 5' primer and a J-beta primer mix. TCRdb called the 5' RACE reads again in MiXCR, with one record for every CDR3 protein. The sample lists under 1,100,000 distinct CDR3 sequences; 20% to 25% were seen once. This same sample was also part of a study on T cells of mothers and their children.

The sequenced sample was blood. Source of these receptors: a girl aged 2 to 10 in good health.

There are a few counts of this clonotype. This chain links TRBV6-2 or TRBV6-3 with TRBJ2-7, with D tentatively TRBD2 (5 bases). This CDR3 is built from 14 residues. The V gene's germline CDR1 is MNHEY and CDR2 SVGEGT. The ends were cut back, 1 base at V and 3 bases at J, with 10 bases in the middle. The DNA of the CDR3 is TGTGCCAGCAGTTACTTTCAGCGGAGCTACGAGCAGTACTTC. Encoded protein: CASSYFQRSYEQYF.

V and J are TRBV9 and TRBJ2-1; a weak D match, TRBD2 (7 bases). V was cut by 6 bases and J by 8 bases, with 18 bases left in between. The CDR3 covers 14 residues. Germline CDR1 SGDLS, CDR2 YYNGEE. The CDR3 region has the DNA TGTGCCAGCACCCGGGGGGCTGGGGCCGATGAGCAGTTCTTC. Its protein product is CASTRGAGADEQFF.

CDR3 amino acids: CASRTGNYNEQFF. The CDR3 DNA is TGTGCCAGTAGGACCGGGAACTACAATGAGCAGTTCTTC. The chain links TRBV11-1 to TRBJ2-1; tentative D call: TRBD2 (5 bases). Trimming stripped 9 bases from V and 3 bases from J, with 12 bases between. Per germline, CDR1 SGHAT and CDR2 FQDESV (reference sequence). The CDR3 is made up of 13 amino acids.

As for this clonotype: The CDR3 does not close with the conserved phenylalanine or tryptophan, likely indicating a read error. The CDR3 nucleotides are TGTGCCAGCAGCCGACAGGGGTTCAATCAGCCCCAGCATTCT. Translated: CASSRQGFNQPQHS. V usage is TRBV11-2 and J usage is TRBJ1-5, with 8 nucleotides matching TRBD1. The CDR3 is 14 amino acids. J gave up 3 bases and V 5 bases, and 3 bases lay outside the gene matches. CDR1 is SGHAT, CDR2 FQNNGV, per germline.

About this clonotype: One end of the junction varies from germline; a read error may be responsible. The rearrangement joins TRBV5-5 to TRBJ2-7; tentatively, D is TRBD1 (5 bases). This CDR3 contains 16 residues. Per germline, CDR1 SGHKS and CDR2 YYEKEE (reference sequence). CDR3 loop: CASSLVPDSSFYEHYF. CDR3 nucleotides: TGTGCCAGCAGCTTGGTGCCCGACAGCAGCTTCTACGAGCACTACTTC.

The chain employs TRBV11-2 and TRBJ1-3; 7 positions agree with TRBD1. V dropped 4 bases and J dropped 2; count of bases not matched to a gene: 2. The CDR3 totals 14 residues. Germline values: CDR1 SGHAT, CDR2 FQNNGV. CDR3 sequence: CASSYGTAGNTIYF. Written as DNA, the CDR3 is TGTGCCAGCAGCTACGGGACAGCTGGAAACACCATATATTTT.

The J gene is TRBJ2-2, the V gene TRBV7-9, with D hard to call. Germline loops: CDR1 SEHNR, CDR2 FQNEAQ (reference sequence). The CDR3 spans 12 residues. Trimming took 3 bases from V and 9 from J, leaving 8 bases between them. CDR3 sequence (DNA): TGTGCCAGCAGCTTCCCCAACCGGGAGCTGTTTTTT. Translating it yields CASSFPNRELFF.

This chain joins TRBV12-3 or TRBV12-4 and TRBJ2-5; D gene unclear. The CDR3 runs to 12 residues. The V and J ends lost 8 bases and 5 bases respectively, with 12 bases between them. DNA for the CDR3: TGTGCCAGCCGCCCAGAGGAGGAGACCCAGTACTTC. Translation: CASRPEEETQYF.

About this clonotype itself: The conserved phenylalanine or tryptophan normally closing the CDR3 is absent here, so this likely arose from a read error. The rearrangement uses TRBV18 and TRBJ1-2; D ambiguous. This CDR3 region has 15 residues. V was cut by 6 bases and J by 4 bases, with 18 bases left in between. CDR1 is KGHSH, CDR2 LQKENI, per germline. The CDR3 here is CASSPVVPWGYGYTL. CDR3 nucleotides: TGTGCCAGCTCTCCCGTGGTCCCCTGGGGCTATGGCTACACCCTC.

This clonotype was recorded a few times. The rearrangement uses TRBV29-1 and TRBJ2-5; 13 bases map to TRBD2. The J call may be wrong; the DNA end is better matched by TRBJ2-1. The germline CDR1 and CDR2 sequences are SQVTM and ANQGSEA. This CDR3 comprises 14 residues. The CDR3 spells CSVAKGLAGNEQFF. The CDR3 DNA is TGCAGCGTTGCTAAGGGACTAGCGGGGAATGAGCAGTTCTTC.

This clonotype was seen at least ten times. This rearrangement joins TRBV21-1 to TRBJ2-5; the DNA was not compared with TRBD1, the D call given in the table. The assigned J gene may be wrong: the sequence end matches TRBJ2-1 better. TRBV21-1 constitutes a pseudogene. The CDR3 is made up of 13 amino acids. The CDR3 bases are TGTGCCAGCGGGGACAGGGATATCAATGAGCAGTTCTTC. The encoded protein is CASGDRDINEQFF.

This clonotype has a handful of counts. The CDR3 DNA is TGTGCCAGCAGCAAACCACAGGGGGGTTTGATGGCTAATGAAAAACTGTTTTTT. It is translated as CASSKPQGGLMANEKLFF. The rearrangement uses TRBV21-1 and TRBJ1-4; TRBD1, the D gene given by the table, was not confirmed from the DNA. TRBV21-1 is shown as a pseudogene. CDR3 length: 18 amino acids.

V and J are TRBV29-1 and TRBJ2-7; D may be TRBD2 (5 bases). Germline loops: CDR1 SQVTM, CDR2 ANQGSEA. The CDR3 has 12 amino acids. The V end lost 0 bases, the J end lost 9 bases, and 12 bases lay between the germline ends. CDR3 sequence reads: CSVEDGEGWQYF. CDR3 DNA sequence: TGCAGCGTTGAAGACGGGGAAGGTTGGCAGTACTTC.

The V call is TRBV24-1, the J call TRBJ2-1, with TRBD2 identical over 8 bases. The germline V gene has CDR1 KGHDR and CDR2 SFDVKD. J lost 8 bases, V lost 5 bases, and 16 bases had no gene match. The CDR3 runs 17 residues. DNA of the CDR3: TGTGCCACCAGTGTTTATAGCGGGACTAGGTTTGGGTATGAGCAGTTCTTC. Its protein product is CATSVYSGTRFGYEQFF.

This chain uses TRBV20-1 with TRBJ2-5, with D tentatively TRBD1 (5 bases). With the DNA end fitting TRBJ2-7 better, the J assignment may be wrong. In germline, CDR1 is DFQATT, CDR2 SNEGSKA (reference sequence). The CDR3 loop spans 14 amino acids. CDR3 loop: CSALRQYPSYEQYF. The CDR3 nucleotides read TGCAGTGCTCTCCGACAGTACCCCTCCTACGAGCAGTACTTC.

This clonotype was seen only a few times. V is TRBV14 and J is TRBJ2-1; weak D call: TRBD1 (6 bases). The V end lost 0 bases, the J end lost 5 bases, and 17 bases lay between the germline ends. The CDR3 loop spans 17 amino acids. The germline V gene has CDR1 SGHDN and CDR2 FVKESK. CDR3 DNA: TGTGCCAGCAGCCAAGATAAGATTGTGAGACAGGACAATGAGCAGTTCTTC. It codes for CASSQDKIVRQDNEQFF.

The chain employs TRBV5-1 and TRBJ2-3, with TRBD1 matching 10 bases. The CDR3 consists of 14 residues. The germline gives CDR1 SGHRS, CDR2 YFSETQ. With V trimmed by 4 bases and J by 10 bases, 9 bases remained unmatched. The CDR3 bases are TGCGCCAGCAGCCAGAGGACAGGGGGTGAATCGCAGTATTTT. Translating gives CASSQRTGGESQYF.

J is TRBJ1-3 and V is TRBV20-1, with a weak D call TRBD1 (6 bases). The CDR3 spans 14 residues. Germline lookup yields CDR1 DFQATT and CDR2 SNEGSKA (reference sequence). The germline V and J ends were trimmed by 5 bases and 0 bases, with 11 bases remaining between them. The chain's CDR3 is CSAGNRASGNTIYF. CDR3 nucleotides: TGCAGTGCTGGAAACAGGGCCTCTGGAAACACCATATATTTT.